A selection of T cell receptor beta chains follows, all from one sample in a study of PD-L1 blockade in urothelial cancer. The protocol was immunoSEQ multiplex PCR, while the TCRdb copy is restricted to in-frame clones and leaves out a portion. The data hold around 29,000 clones, with 80% to 85% observed a single time. The material was PBMCs, obtained around atezolizumab (anti-PD-L1) treatment. These receptors all come from a man between 65 and 79 years old with urothelial cancer. Both conserved end residues are part of each CDR3. D genes are given only for firm matches. The listing skips clone size in some rows; elsewhere it reads once, few, many or a size class.

j_call: TRBJ2-7; v_call: TRBV5-1; clone_size: -; d_call: -; cdr3_nt: TGCGCCAGCAGCGCGGGACTCGCTACCTACGAGCAGTACTTC; cdr3_aa: CASSAGLATYEQYF
j_call: TRBJ1-1; v_call: TRBV19; clone_size: -; d_call: -; cdr3_nt: TGTGCCAGTACCACCGGGGTTCTGAACACTGAAGCTTTCTTT; cdr3_aa: CASTTGVLNTEAFF
j_call: TRBJ2-1; v_call: TRBV6-5; clone_size: -; d_call: TRBD1; cdr3_nt: TGTGCCAGCAACCCGACAGGGTCAATTGCCAATGAGCAGTTCTTC; cdr3_aa: CASNPTGSIANEQFF
j_call: TRBJ2-5; v_call: TRBV4-1; clone_size: -; d_call: TRBD2; cdr3_nt: TGCGCCAGCAGCTCAAGGGGGTCACTAGCGGGAGGTGGAGAGACCCAGTACTTC; cdr3_aa: CASSSRGSLAGGGETQYF
j_call: TRBJ2-3; v_call: TRBV28; clone_size: once; d_call: -; cdr3_nt: TGTGCCAGCCTCCCCCCATTTGGCGGGCTAAGCACAGATACGCAGTATTTT; cdr3_aa: CASLPPFGGLSTDTQYF
j_call: TRBJ1-5; v_call: TRBV29-1; clone_size: few; d_call: -; cdr3_nt: TGCAGCGTAGCAGACGGAGTCCTTGGCAATCAGCCCCAGCATTTT; cdr3_aa: CSVADGVLGNQPQHF
j_call: TRBJ2-1; v_call: TRBV28; clone_size: -; d_call: TRBD2; cdr3_nt: TGTGCCAGCAGTAGACTAGCGGCATTTAGCGATGAGCAGTTCTTC; cdr3_aa: CASSRLAAFSDEQFF
j_call: TRBJ2-4; v_call: TRBV5-4; clone_size: -; d_call: TRBD1; cdr3_nt: TGTGCCAGCAGCCCGCGGACAGGGACGAGGGACATTCAGTACTTC; cdr3_aa: CASSPRTGTRDIQYF
j_call: TRBJ2-7; v_call: TRBV7-2; clone_size: -; d_call: TRBD2; cdr3_nt: TGTGCCAGCAGCTTACAATCAGGCGGGAGCTCCTACGAGCAGTACTTC; cdr3_aa: CASSLQSGGSSYEQYF
j_call: TRBJ1-1; v_call: TRBV5-4; clone_size: -; d_call: -; cdr3_nt: TGTGCCAGCAGTCTCCATCTCGGGGGGGGGCTTCACACTGAAGCTTTCTTT; cdr3_aa: CASSLHLGGGLHTEAFF
j_call: TRBJ1-2; v_call: TRBV5-1; clone_size: -; d_call: TRBD1; cdr3_nt: TGCGCCAGCCGCAGGGGGATGGACTATGGCTACACCTTC; cdr3_aa: CASRRGMDYGYTF
j_call: TRBJ1-5; v_call: TRBV5-5; clone_size: -; d_call: TRBD1; cdr3_nt: TGTGCCAGCAGCCCGGGACAGGCTAGCAATCAGCCCCAGCATTTT; cdr3_aa: CASSPGQASNQPQHF
j_call: TRBJ1-1; v_call: TRBV29-1; clone_size: few; d_call: TRBD1; cdr3_nt: TGCAGCGTACAGGGGAGGAACACTGAAGCTTTCTTT; cdr3_aa: CSVQGRNTEAFF
j_call: TRBJ2-7; v_call: TRBV7-8; clone_size: -; d_call: TRBD1; cdr3_nt: TGTGCCAGCAGCTTAAGGGTGGGAGCCAGGGGGAACGAGCAGTACTTC; cdr3_aa: CASSLRVGARGNEQYF
j_call: TRBJ1-1; v_call: TRBV7-8; clone_size: once; d_call: -; cdr3_nt: TGTGCCAGCAGCTTAGGAGGGGGGAACACTGAAGCTTTCTTT; cdr3_aa: CASSLGGGNTEAFF